A single sample is the source of the 13 T cell receptor beta chains below, sequenced in a study of T cell changes during pregnancy in multiple sclerosis. The protocol was immunoSEQ multiplex PCR, while the TCRdb copy is restricted to in-frame clones and leaves out a portion. The data show around 30,000 clones, around nine tenths seen once. This sample comprised CD8+ T cells from peripheral blood mononuclear cells, obtained in the third trimester of pregnancy. The receptors derive from a female donor with multiple sclerosis, enrolled in a pregnancy study.

The J gene is TRBJ2-3, the V gene TRBV4-3, with D hard to call. Trimming cost V 3 bases and J 0 bases, with 13 bases left between them. CDR1 and CDR2 (germline): LGHNA, YSLEER. The CDR3 extends over 16 amino acids. In DNA, the CDR3 is TGCGCCAGCAGCCACACCGGGTCCTCTAGCACAGATACGCAGTATTTT. Its translation is CASSHTGSSSTDTQYF.

V gene TRBV4-1 combines with J gene TRBJ2-7; 15 nucleotides line up with TRBD2. Germline loops: CDR1 MGHRA, CDR2 YSYEKL. The V and J ends lost 0 bases and 4 bases, in that order; junction bases with no gene match: 4. The CDR3 totals 17 residues. Written as DNA, the CDR3 is TGCGCCAGCAGCCAAGAGGGACTAGCGGGGGGTTTTTACGAGCAGTACTTC. It encodes CASSQEGLAGGFYEQYF.

This chain joins TRBV7-9 and TRBJ1-4, with 7 bases fitting TRBD1. V lost 2 bases to trimming and J lost 7 bases; unmatched junction nucleotides: 13. This CDR3 region has 17 residues. Germline CDR1 is SEHNR and CDR2 is FQNEAQ (reference sequence). The CDR3 is CASSLRADRVRGEKLFF. CDR3 DNA: TGTGCCAGCAGCTTAAGAGCTGACAGGGTTCGCGGTGAAAAACTGTTTTTT.

This chain uses TRBV14 with TRBJ2-2; 11 bases align to TRBD2. This CDR3 region has 15 residues. V lost 2 bases and J lost 10; bases outside the gene matches: 6. Germline V lookup: CDR1 SGHDN, CDR2 FVKESK. CDR3 in amino acids: CASSQLSGGAVELFF. CDR3 in DNA: TGTGCCAGCAGCCAACTTAGCGGGGGGGCTGTGGAGCTGTTTTTT.

The J gene is TRBJ2-7, the V gene TRBV4-1; TRBD1 aligns across 9 bases. Trimming removed 1 base from V and 3 bases from J; junction bases left unmatched: 4. The germline V gene encodes CDR1 MGHRA and CDR2 YSYEKL. This CDR3 comprises 15 residues. The CDR3 loop reads CASSQAPGQGYEQYF. The CDR3, as DNA: TGCGCCAGCAGCCAAGCTCCGGGACAGGGCTACGAGCAGTACTTC.

CDR3 DNA: TGCGCCAGCAGCCGGTGGGGACAGGGGGATTCTGAAGCTTTCTTT. Its translation: CASSRWGQGDSEAFF. The chain links TRBV4-3 to TRBJ1-1; TRBD1 aligns across 11 bases. The CDR3 is 15 amino acids. V shed 4 bases, J shed 6 bases, and the junction held 7 bases outside the gene matches. Germline V gene sequence: CDR1 LGHNA, CDR2 YSLEER.

This chain uses TRBV27 with TRBJ2-1; possibly TRBD1 for D (6 bases). Germline CDR1 is MNHEY and CDR2 is SMNVEV (reference sequence). The CDR3 extends over 14 amino acids. The V end was cut by 5 bases, the J end by 13 bases, with 21 bases between. DNA of the CDR3: TGTGCCAGCAGTCGGTCCTCAGGGGTATTGGATCAGTTCTTC. It encodes CASSRSSGVLDQFF.

The genes are TRBV6-5 and TRBJ2-7, with 7 bases lining up with TRBD2. Germline loops: CDR1 MNHEY, CDR2 SVGAGI. Trimming took 1 base from V and 3 from J; bases not matched to a gene: 3. This CDR3 is 14 amino acids long. In nucleotides, the CDR3 is TGTGCCAGCAGTTACTTGGCTAGCGGCTACGAGCAGTACTTC. As protein: CASSYLASGYEQYF.

This clone has more than one count but fewer than ten. The genes are TRBV4-2 and TRBJ1-3; D call uncertain. V lost 4 bases and J 0 bases, leaving 10 bases between the germline ends. In germline, CDR1 is LGHNA, CDR2 YNFKEQ. The CDR3 covers 15 residues. DNA of the CDR3: TGTGCCAGCAGCCCGACTTTGAGCTCTGGAAACACCATATATTTT. Encoded protein: CASSPTLSSGNTIYF.

The chain links TRBV25-1 to TRBJ2-5; no reliable D call. Looked up from germline, CDR1 is MGHDK and CDR2 is SYGVNS. V dropped 5 bases and J dropped 1 base, with 5 bases sitting between them. The CDR3 length is 12 residues. DNA for the CDR3: TGTGCCAGCAGTAACAGCCAAGAGACCCAGTACTTC. Its translation is CASSNSQETQYF.

The J gene is TRBJ2-5, the V gene TRBV9; 12 bases map to TRBD1. With V trimmed by 4 bases and J by 5 bases, 6 bases remained unmatched. This CDR3 spans 15 amino acids. The germline V gene has CDR1 SGDLS and CDR2 YYNGEE. The CDR3 loop is CASSPGTGGMETQYF. The CDR3 region has the DNA TGTGCCAGCAGCCCTGGGACAGGGGGCATGGAGACCCAGTACTTC.

V gene TRBV5-6 combines with J gene TRBJ1-5; no firm D call. Germline V gene sequence: CDR1 SGHDT, CDR2 YYEEEE. With 0 bases removed from V and 0 bases from J, the gap between germline ends came to 10 bases. The length of the CDR3 is 16 residues. CDR3 residues: CASSLANEGSNQPQHF. The CDR3 region has the DNA TGTGCCAGCAGCTTGGCCAATGAGGGTAGCAATCAGCCCCAGCATTTT.

This clone showed up just once. This chain connects TRBV5-6 to TRBJ2-7, with 7 bases fitting TRBD1. This CDR3 has 13 amino acids. The V gene end was trimmed by 7 bases and the J gene end by 3 bases; junction bases not matched to a gene: 7. From germline, CDR1 is SGHDT and CDR2 YYEEEE. The CDR3 region is CASSQGLGYEQYF. The CDR3 DNA sequence: TGTGCCAGCTCACAGGGGCTGGGCTACGAGCAGTACTTC. The whole variable domain, filled in from reference TRBV5-6 and TRBJ2-7, reads DAGVTQSPTHLIKTRGQQVTLRCSPKSGHDTVSWYQQALGQGPQFIFQYYEEEERQRGNFPDRFSGHQFPNYSSELNVNALLLGDSALYLCASSQGLGYEQYFGPGTRLTVT.